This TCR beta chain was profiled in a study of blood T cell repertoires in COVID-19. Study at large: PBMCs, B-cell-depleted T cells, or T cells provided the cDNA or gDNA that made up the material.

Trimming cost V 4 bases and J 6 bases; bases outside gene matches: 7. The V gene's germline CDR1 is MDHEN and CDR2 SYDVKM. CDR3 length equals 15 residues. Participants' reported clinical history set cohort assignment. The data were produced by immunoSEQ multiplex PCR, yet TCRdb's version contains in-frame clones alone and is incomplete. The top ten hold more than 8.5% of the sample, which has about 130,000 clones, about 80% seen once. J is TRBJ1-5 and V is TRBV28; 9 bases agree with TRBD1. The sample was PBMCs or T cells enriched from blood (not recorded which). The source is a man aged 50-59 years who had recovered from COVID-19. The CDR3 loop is CASSSPGQGFQPQHF. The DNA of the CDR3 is TGTGCCAGCAGTTCCCCGGGACAGGGTTTTCAGCCCCAGCATTTT. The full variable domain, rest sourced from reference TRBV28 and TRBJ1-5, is DVKVTQSSRYLVKRTGEKVFLECVQDMDHENMFWYRQDPGLGLRLIYFSYDVKMKEKGDIPEGYSVSREKKERFSLILESASTNQTSMYLCASSSPGQGFQPQHFGDGTRLSIL.